This passage covers 2 T cell receptor beta chains from one sample sequenced in a study of STAT5B mutations in CD4+ large granular lymphocyte leukemia. Sequenced by immunoSEQ multiplex PCR; TCRdb stores in-frame clones only, minus some. Of 22,000 or so clones in the sample, roughly 79% were seen once. The sequenced material came from CD4+ T cells from blood buffy coats. The receptors here all came from a human donor in good health.

V gene TRBV6-6 combines with J gene TRBJ2-7; 7 bases are a match to TRBD2. CDR3 length: 15 residues. Germline V gives CDR1 MNHNY, CDR2 SVGAGI (reference sequence). J lost 2 bases, V lost 0 bases, and 4 bases had no gene match. The CDR3 sequence is CASSYSPGTTYEQYF. DNA for the CDR3: TGTGCCAGCAGTTACTCGCCCGGGACTACCTACGAGCAGTACTTC.

This chain joins TRBV27 and TRBJ2-7; TRBD2 aligns across 11 bases. V lost 5 bases and J lost 2; bases outside the gene matches: 2. Per the germline V gene, CDR1 is MNHEY and CDR2 is SMNVEV (reference sequence). The CDR3 is made up of 14 amino acids. The CDR3 sequence: CASSPSGGPYEQYF. Written as DNA, the CDR3 is TGTGCCAGCAGTCCTAGCGGGGGGCCCTACGAGCAGTACTTC.